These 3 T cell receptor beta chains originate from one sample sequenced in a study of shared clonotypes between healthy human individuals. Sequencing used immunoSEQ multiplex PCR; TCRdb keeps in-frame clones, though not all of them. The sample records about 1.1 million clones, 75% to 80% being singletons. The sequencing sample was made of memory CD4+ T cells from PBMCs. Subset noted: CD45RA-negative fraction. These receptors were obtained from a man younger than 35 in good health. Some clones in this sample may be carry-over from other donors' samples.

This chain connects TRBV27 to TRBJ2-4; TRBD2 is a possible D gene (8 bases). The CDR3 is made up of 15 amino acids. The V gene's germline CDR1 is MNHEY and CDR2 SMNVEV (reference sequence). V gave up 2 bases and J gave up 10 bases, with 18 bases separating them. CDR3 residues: CASSLIGGAGGIQYF. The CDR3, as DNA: TGTGCCAGCAGTTTAATAGGGGGCGCGGGGGGAATTCAGTACTTC.

The CDR3 DNA is TGTGCCAGCAGCGTCTTTGGCGGGACCTACAATGAGCAGTTCTTC. This codes for CASSVFGGTYNEQFF. The rearrangement joins TRBV9 to TRBJ2-1; weak D call: TRBD2 (6 bases). CDR3 length: 15 residues. CDR1 is SGDLS and CDR2 is YYNGEE in the germline V gene. V lost 2 bases to trimming and J lost 2 bases, with 11 bases between them.

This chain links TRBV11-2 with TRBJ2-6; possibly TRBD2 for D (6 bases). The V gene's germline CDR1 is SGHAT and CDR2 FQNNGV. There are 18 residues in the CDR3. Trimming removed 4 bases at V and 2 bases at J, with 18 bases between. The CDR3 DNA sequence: TGTGCCAGCAGCTCTCGGATTACGGGAGTGGCTGGGGCCAACGTCCTGACTTTC. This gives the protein CASSSRITGVAGANVLTF.